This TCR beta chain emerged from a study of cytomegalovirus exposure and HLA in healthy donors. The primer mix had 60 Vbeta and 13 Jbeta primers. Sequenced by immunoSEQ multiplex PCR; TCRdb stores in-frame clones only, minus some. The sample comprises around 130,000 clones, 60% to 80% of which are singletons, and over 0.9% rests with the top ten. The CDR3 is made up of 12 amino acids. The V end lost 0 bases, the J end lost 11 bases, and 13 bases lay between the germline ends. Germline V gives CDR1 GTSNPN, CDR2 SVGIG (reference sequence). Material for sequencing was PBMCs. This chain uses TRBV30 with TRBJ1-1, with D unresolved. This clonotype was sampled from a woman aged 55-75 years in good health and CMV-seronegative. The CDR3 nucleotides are TGTGCCTGGAGTGTCGTAGAGATTGAGGCTTTCTTT. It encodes CAWSVVEIEAFF.